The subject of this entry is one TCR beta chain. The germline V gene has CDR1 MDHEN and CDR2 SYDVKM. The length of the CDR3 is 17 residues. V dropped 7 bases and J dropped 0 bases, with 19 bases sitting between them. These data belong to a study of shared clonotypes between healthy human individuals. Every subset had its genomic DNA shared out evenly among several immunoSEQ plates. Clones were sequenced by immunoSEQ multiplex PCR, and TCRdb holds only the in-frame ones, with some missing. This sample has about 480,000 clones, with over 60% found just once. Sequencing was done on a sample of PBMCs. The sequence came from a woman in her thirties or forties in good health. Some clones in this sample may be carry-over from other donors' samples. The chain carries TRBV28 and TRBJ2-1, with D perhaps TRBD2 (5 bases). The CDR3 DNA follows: TGTGCCAGCATGAGTCCGGGATTTAGACCCTCCTACAATGAGCAGTTCTTC. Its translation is CASMSPGFRPSYNEQFF.